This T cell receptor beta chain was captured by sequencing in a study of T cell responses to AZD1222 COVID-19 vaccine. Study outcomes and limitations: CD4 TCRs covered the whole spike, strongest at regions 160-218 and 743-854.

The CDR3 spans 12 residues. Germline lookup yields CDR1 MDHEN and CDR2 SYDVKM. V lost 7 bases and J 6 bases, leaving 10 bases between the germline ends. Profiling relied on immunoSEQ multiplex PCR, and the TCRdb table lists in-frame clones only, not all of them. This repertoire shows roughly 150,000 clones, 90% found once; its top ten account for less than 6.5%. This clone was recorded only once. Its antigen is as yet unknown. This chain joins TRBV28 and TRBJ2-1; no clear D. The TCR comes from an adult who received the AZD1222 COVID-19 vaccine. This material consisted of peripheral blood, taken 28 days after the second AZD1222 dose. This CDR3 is CASISSGNEQFF. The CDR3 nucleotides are TGTGCCAGCATTTCCTCGGGCAATGAGCAGTTCTTC.